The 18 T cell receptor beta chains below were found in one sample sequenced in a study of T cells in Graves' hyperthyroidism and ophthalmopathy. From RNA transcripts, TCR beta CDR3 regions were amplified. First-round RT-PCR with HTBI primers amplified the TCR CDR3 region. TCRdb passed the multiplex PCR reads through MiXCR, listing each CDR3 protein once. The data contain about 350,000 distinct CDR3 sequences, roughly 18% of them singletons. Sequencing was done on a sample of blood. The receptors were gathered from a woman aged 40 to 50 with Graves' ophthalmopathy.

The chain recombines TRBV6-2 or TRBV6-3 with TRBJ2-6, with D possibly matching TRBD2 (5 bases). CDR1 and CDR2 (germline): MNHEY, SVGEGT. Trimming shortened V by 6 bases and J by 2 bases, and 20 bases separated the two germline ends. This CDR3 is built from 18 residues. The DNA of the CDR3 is TGTGCCAGCAGCCCATGGGGAGACACCGGGGCTGGGGCCAACGTCCTGACTTTC. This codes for CASSPWGDTGAGANVLTF.

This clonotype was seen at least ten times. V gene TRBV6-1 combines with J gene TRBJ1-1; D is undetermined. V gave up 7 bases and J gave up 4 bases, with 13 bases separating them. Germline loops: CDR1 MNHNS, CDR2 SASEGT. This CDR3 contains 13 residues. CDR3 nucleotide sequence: TGTGCCAGCACCCGTCTTGAGGGCACTGAAGCTTTCTTT. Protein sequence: CASTRLEGTEAFF.

CDR3 DNA sequence: TGTGCCTGGAGTGACGATGGCCCTAGTCAGCCCCAGCATTTT. Translating it yields CAWSDDGPSQPQHF. This chain uses TRBV30 with TRBJ1-5; the D is unclear. V was clipped by 1 base and J by 6 bases, with 13 bases between them. The CDR3 totals 14 residues. CDR1 is GTSNPN and CDR2 is SVGIG in the germline V gene (reference sequence).

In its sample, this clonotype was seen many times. The CDR3 loop is CASSPGGGEGANVLTF. For the CDR3, the DNA is TGCGCCAGCAGCCCCGGGGGGGGTGAGGGGGCCAACGTCCTGACTTTC. The chain combines TRBV4-3 with TRBJ2-6; TRBD2 aligns across 8 bases. After removal of 4 bases from V and 4 bases from J, the junction contained 6 bases not matched to a gene. The V gene's germline CDR1 is LGHNA and CDR2 YSLEER. There are 16 residues in the CDR3.

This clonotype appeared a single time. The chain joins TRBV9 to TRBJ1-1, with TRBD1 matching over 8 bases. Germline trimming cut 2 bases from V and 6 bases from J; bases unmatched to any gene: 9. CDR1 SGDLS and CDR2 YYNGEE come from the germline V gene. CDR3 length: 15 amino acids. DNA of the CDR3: TGTGCCAGCAGCGTGGGTGGACAGGGAGGCGCTGAAGCTTTCTTT. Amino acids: CASSVGGQGGAEAFF.

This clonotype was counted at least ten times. CDR3 region: CASRDMGFEQYF. In DNA form, the CDR3 reads TGTGCCAGCCGGGACATGGGGTTCGAGCAGTACTTC. This chain uses TRBV27 with TRBJ2-7, with D possibly TRBD1 on 6 matching bases. Germline assignment: CDR1 MNHEY and CDR2 SMNVEV (reference sequence). Trimming took 8 bases from V and 6 from J, leaving 14 bases between them. The CDR3 contains 12 residues.

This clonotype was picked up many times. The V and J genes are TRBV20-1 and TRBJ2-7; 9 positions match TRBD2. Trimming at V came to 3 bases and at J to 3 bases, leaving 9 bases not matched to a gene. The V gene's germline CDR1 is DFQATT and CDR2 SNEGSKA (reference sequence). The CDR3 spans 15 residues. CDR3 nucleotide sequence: TGCAGTGCTAGCCTCTGGCGGGAGGGCCGCTACGAGCAGTACTTC. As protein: CSASLWREGRYEQYF.

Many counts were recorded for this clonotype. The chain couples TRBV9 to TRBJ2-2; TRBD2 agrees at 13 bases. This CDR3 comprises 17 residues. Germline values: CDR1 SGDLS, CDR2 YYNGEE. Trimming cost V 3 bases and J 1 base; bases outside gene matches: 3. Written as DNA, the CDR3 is TGTGCCAGCAGCGGGACTAGCGGGAGTTGGAACACCGGGGAGCTGTTTTTT. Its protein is CASSGTSGSWNTGELFF.

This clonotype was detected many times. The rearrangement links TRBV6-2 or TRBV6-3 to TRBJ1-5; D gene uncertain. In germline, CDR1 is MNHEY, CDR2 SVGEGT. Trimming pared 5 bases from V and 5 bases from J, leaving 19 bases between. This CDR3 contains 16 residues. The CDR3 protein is CASSPPSVASYQPQHF. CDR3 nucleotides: TGTGCCAGCAGTCCTCCCAGTGTAGCATCGTATCAGCCCCAGCATTTT.

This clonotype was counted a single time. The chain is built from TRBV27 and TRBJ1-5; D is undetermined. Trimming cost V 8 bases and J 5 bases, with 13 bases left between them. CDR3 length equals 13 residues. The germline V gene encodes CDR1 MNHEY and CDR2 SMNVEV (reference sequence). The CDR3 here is CASGGRSHQPQHF. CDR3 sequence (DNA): TGTGCCAGCGGCGGGAGGTCCCATCAGCCCCAGCATTTT.

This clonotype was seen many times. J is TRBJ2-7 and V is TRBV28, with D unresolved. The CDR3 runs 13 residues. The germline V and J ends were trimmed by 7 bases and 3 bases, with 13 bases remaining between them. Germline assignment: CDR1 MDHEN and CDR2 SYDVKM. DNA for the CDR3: TGTGCCAGCACCAATTCGGGCGGCTACGAGCAGTACTTC. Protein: CASTNSGGYEQYF.

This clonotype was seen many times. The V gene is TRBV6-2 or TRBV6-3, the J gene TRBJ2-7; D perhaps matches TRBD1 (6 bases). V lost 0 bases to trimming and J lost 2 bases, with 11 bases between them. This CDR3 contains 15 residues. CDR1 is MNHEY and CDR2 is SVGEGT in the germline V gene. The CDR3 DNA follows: TGTGCCAGCAGTTACTCGCGGACAGCAACCTACGAGCAGTACTTC. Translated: CASSYSRTATYEQYF.

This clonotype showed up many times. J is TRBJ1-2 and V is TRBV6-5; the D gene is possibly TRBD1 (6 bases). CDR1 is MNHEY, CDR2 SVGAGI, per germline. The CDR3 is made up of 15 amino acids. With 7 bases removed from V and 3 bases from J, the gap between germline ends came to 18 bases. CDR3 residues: CASTPSRGGDYGYTF. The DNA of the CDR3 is TGTGCCAGCACCCCCTCACGGGGGGGCGACTATGGCTACACCTTC.

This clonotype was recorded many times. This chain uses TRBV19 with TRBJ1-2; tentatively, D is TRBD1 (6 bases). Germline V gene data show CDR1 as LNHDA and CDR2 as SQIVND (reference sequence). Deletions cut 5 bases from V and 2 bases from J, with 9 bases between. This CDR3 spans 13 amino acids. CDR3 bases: TGTGCCAGTAGTCCGGGGGCGAACTATGGCTACACCTTC. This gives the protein CASSPGANYGYTF.

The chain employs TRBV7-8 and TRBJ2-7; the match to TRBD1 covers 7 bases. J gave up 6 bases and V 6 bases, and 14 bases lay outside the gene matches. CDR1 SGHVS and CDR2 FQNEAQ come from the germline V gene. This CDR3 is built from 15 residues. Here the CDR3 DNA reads TGTGCCAGCAGTTCTACTAGACAGGGATCTGGCGAGCAGTACTTC. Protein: CASSSTRQGSGEQYF.

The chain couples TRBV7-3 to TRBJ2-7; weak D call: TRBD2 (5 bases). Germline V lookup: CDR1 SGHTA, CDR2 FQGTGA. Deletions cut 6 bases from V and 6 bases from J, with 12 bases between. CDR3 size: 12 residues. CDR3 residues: CASRSGGGEQYF. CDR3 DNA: TGTGCCAGCAGGTCAGGAGGCGGCGAGCAGTACTTC.

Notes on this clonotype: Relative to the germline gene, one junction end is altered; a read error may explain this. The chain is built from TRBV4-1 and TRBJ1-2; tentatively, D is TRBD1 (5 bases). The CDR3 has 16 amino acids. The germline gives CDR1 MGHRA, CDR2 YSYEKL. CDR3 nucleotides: TGCGCCAGCAGCCAGGGGCCCCAGAGGGCTAACTATGGCTACAACTTC. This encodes CASSQGPQRANYGYNF.

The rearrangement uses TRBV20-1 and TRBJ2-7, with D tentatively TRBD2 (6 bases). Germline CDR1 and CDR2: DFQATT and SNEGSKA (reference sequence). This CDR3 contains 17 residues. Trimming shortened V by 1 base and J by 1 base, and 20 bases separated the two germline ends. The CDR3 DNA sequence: TGCAGTGCTAGAGTTTACTTAGCGGTATTATCTTCCTACGAGCAGTACTTC. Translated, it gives CSARVYLAVLSSYEQYF.